This TCR delta chain was sequenced during a study of γδ T cells in repeated Plasmodium falciparum infection. Looking at the study overall: Malian children with intense seasonal malaria exposure were compared with matched Australian children. Timepoints: baseline, immediately before selected infections, and 21 days after every infection.

This clone occurred a few times. What it recognizes is unknown. The protein TCRdb lists belongs to a much larger clone and differs from this DNA's translation at residue 10, which points to a read error; the protein shown is made from the DNA. Germline lookup yields CDR1 TSWWSYY and CDR2 QGS. Trimming stripped 2 bases from V and 1 base from J, with 26 bases between. CDR3 length equals 20 residues. Bulk repertoires came from Vgamma9/Vdelta2+ or Vdelta2-negative gammadelta T cells flow-sorted from PBMC. Study findings and constraints: Vdelta2-negative gammadelta repertoires appeared less diverse and less shared in Malian than Australian children. Vdelta2-negative gammadelta repertoires, largely Vdelta1+, seemingly showed infection-driven waves of new clonal selection.

TCRdb reprocessed the multiplex PCR reads using CATT. Of tens of thousands of delta-chain clones in the sample, approximately 1.8% are singletons; the top ten hold around 25%. J is TRDJ1 and V is TRDV1; perhaps TRDD3 as D (5 bases). The J gene is not listed in TCRdb, so it was assigned here from a DNA match to germline. The sequence was obtained from a pool of human donors (malaria-infected and uninfected, not separated). The sample was gamma-delta T cells from blood. The CDR3 bases are TGTGCTCTTGGGGAAAACAGCTGGCCATTCTCGGGGGTCCTCACCGATAAACTCATCTTT. Translated, it gives CALGENSWPFSGVLTDKLIF.